What follows describes a single TCR beta chain. CDR1 SNHLY and CDR2 FYNNEI come from the germline V gene. The CDR3 loop spans 15 amino acids. Between the trimmed V and J ends, which lost 1 base and 2 bases, there was a span of 11 bases. Combining a sample-barcoded 5' primer with a J-beta primer mix, a second PCR ran for 7 to 11 cycles. From the 5' RACE reads, TCRdb called clonotypes with MiXCR, one entry per CDR3 protein. The data show more than 750,000 distinct CDR3 sequences, with 25% to 35% seen just once and roughly 10% held by the top ten. These data originate in a study of blood T cells in healthy people across ages. The same specimen was also included in a second study, on T cells of mothers and their children.

Material for sequencing was blood. The sequence came from a woman between 40 and 50 years old in good health. The chain couples TRBV2 to TRBJ2-5; D remains ambiguous. The CDR3: CASSEGLSTQETQYF. CDR3 DNA: TGTGCCAGCAGTGAAGGGCTCTCTACTCAAGAGACCCAGTACTTC. Full variable domain (missing parts from reference TRBV2 and TRBJ2-5): EPEVTQTPSHQVTQMGQEVILRCVPISNHLYFYWYRQILGQKVEFLVSFYNNEISEKSEIFDDQFSVERPDGSNFTLKIRSTKLEDSAMYFCASSEGLSTQETQYFGPGTRLLVL.